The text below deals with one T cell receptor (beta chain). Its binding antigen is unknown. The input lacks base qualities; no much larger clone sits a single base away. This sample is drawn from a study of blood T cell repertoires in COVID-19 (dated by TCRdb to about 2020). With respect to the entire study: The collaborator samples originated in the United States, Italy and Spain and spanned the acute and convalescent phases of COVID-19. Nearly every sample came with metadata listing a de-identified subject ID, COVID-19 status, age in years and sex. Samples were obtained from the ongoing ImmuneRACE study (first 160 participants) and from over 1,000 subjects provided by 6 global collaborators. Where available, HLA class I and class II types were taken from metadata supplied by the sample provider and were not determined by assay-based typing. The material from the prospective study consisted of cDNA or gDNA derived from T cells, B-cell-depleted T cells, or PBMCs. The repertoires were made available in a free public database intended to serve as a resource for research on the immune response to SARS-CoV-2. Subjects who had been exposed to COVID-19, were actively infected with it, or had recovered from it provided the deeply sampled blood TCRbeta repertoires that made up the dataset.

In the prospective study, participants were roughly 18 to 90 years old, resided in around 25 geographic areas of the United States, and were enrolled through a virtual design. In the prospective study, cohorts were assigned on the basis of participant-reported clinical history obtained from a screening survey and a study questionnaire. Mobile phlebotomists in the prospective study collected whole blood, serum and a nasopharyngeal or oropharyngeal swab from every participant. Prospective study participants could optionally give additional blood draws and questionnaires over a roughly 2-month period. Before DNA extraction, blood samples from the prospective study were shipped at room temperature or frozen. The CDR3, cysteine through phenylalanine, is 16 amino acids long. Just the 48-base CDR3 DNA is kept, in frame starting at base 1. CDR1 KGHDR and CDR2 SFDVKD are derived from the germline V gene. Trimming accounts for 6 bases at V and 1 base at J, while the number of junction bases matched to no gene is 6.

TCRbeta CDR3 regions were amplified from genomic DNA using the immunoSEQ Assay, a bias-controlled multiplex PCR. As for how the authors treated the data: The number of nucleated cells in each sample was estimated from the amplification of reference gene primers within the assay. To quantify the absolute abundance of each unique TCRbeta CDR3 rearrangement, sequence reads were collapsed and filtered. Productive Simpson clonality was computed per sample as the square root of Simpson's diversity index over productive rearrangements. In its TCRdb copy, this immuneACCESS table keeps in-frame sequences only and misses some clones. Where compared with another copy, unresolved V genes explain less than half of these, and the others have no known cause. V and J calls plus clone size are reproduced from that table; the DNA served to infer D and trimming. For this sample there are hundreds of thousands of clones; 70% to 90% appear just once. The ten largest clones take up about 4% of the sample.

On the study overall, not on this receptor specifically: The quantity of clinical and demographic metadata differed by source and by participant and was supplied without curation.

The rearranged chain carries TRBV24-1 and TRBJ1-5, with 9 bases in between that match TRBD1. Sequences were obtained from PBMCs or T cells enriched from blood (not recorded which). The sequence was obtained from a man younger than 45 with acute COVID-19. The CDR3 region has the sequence CATSQTGTGSNQPQHF. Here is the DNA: TGTGCCACCAGTCAAACCGGGACAGGGAGCAATCAGCCCCAGCATTTT.